These 15 T cell receptor beta chains were all obtained from the same sample, sequenced in a study of somatic mutations in cytotoxic T cells in rheumatoid arthritis. Clones were read by immunoSEQ multiplex PCR, and TCRdb kept only the in-frame ones, dropping some. The sample has 3,500 to 4,000 clones, roughly 80% seen once. The sequenced sample was CD8+ T cells sorted from blood. These receptors all come from a man aged 40-55 years with rheumatoid arthritis.

This clone appeared a single time. The chain recombines TRBV18 with TRBJ1-1; TRBD1 aligns across 9 bases. V lost 2 bases to trimming and J lost 4 bases; unmatched junction nucleotides: 8. CDR1 is KGHSH, CDR2 LQKENI, per germline. The CDR3 consists of 16 residues. The DNA for the CDR3 is TGTGCCAGCTCACCAAACAGGGGGCGGGGAAGCACTGAAGCTTTCTTT. Its translation: CASSPNRGRGSTEAFF.

The gene calls are TRBV6-5 and TRBJ2-2; D remains ambiguous. The CDR3 contains 13 residues. Germline V gives CDR1 MNHEY, CDR2 SVGAGI. Trimming removed 8 bases from V and 6 bases from J, with 13 bases in between. The CDR3 reads CASAYSSPGELFF. As DNA, the CDR3 is TGTGCCAGCGCGTACAGTTCACCCGGGGAGCTGTTTTTT.

This chain links TRBV7-6 with TRBJ1-4; no reliable D call. The CDR3 length is 13 residues. Looked up from germline, CDR1 is SGHVS and CDR2 is FNYEAQ. Trimming removed 3 bases at V and 7 bases at J, with 9 bases between. CDR3 sequence: CASSFNRAEKLFF. The CDR3 coding sequence is TGTGCCAGCAGCTTTAATCGCGCTGAAAAACTGTTTTTT.

The rearrangement joins TRBV6-5 to TRBJ2-7; TRBD1 aligns across 8 bases. The CDR3 has 13 amino acids. The V and J ends lost 4 bases and 7 bases, in that order; junction bases with no gene match: 6. Germline CDR1 MNHEY, CDR2 SVGAGI. The CDR3 DNA follows: TGTGCCAGCAGTTCGTTCACAGGGGGGGAGCAGTACTTC. Protein sequence: CASSSFTGGEQYF.

The rearrangement links TRBV13 to TRBJ2-7; TRBD1 might be the D (6 bases). Germline values: CDR1 PRHDT, CDR2 FYEKMQ (reference sequence). V was shortened by 6 bases and J by 6 bases, with 15 bases between the two germline ends. This CDR3 has 13 residues. The CDR3 nucleotides are TGTGCCAGCAGTCACGGCAGGGGCTCCGAGCAGTACTTC. Translation gives CASSHGRGSEQYF.

This chain joins TRBV2 and TRBJ1-2, with D possibly being TRBD1 (6 bases). The CDR3 has 15 residues. V was clipped by 4 bases and J by 4 bases, with 16 bases between them. Germline CDR1 is SNHLY and CDR2 is FYNNEI. CDR3 in amino acids: CASSVSPGGPYGYTF. The DNA of the CDR3 is TGTGCCAGCAGTGTTTCTCCGGGGGGGCCCTATGGCTACACCTTC.

In this sample, this clone turned up once. The chain recombines TRBV7-2 with TRBJ2-1; D may be TRBD1 (6 bases). V lost 5 bases and J 4 bases, leaving 21 bases between the germline ends. This CDR3 has 17 residues. The germline V gene has CDR1 SGHTA and CDR2 FQGNSA. CDR3 nucleotides: TGTGCCAGCAGCCTCCTTTTAACGGGACACCCTTACAATGAGCAGTTCTTC. Translation gives CASSLLLTGHPYNEQFF.

This clone was found once. This chain uses TRBV30 with TRBJ2-7, with a possible D match to TRBD2 (6 bases). Germline V lookup: CDR1 GTSNPN, CDR2 SVGIG (reference sequence). The V and J ends lost 2 bases and 5 bases respectively, with 13 bases between them. The CDR3 covers 13 residues. CDR3 sequence reads: CAWSRELAHEQYF. The CDR3 nucleotides are TGTGCCTGGAGTCGGGAGCTTGCCCACGAGCAGTACTTC.

The genes are TRBV9 and TRBJ2-1; 7 bases are a match to TRBD1. Germline values: CDR1 SGDLS, CDR2 YYNGEE. The CDR3 sequence is 14 residues long. V shed 3 bases and J 2 bases; nucleotides not matched to a gene: 2. The CDR3 DNA sequence: TGTGCCAGCAGCGCGGACAGGACCTACAATGAGCAGTTCTTC. This gives the protein CASSADRTYNEQFF.

This chain uses TRBV4-3 with TRBJ2-5; 11 bases align to TRBD2. The end of the DNA fits TRBJ2-7 better, so the J call may be wrong. Looked up from germline, CDR1 is LGHNA and CDR2 is YSLEER. The CDR3 length is 16 residues. The CDR3 protein is CASSQGTSGSTYEQYF. The DNA for the CDR3 is TGCGCCAGCAGCCAAGGTACTAGCGGGAGCACCTACGAGCAGTACTTC.

This chain joins TRBV27 and TRBJ1-2, with D possibly being TRBD1 (6 bases). This CDR3 region has 13 residues. V was shortened by 8 bases and J by 3 bases, with 13 bases between the two germline ends. Germline CDR1 and CDR2: MNHEY and SMNVEV (reference sequence). For the CDR3, the DNA is TGTGCCAGCCGCGGGGGGGCGGACTATGGCTACACCTTC. Encoded protein: CASRGGADYGYTF.

This chain links TRBV28 with TRBJ1-1, with D tentatively TRBD1 (6 bases). The germline gives CDR1 MDHEN, CDR2 SYDVKM. V dropped 4 bases and J dropped 0 bases, with 12 bases sitting between them. The CDR3 spans 15 residues. The CDR3 nucleotides are TGTGCCAGCAGTTCCTACAGGGCTATGAACACTGAAGCTTTCTTT. Protein product: CASSSYRAMNTEAFF.

The J gene is TRBJ2-5, the V gene TRBV5-4; possibly TRBD1 for D (5 bases). Germline V lookup: CDR1 SGHNT, CDR2 YYREEE (reference sequence). There are 14 residues in the CDR3. V was pared by 4 bases and J by 5 bases, with 15 bases between. CDR3 in DNA: TGTGCCAGCAGCACGGACCTTTCAGGGGAGACCCAGTACTTC. Translated: CASSTDLSGETQYF.

The gene calls are TRBV14 and TRBJ1-4; 9 bases are shared with TRBD1. V was pared by 4 bases and J by 0 bases, with 3 bases of the junction left unmatched. This CDR3 spans 16 amino acids. Germline-derived CDR1 and CDR2 are SGHDN and FVKESK. The CDR3 DNA reads as TGTGCCAGCAGCCTACGACAGGGGGCAACTAATGAAAAACTGTTTTTT. Residues: CASSLRQGATNEKLFF.

The chain joins TRBV27 to TRBJ2-7; 7 bases are a match to TRBD1. The CDR3 extends over 15 amino acids. The germline CDR1 and CDR2 sequences are MNHEY and SMNVEV (reference sequence). J was trimmed by 3 bases and V by 5 bases; bases with no gene match: 10. The CDR3 reads CASSPTLGQNYEQYF. DNA for the CDR3: TGTGCCAGCAGTCCGACCCTGGGACAGAACTACGAGCAGTACTTC.